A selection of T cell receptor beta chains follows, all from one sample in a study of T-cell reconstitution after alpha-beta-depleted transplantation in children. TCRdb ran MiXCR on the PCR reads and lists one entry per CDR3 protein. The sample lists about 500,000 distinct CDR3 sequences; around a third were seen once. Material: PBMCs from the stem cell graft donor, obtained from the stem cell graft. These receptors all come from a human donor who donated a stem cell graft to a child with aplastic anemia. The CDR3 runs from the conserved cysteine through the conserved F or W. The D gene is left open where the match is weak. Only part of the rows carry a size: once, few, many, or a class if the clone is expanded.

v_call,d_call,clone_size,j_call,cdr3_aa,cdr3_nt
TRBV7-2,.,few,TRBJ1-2,CASTLRIRDGYTF,TGTGCCAGCACCCTCCGGATCAGGGATGGCTACACCTTC
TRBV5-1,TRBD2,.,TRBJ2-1,CASKSGLAGESEQFF,TGCGCCAGCAAAAGTGGGCTAGCGGGGGAGTCTGAGCAGTTCTTC
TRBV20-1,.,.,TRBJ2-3,CSASKRTTDTQYF,TGCAGTGCTAGTAAGCGTACCACAGATACGCAGTATTTT
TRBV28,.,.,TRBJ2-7,CASSLRTSEQYF,TGTGCCAGCAGTCTTCGAACATCAGAGCAGTACTTC
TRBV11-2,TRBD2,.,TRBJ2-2,CASSLTRGLAGGMNTGELFF,TGTGCCAGCAGTCTCACAAGAGGACTAGCGGGAGGGATGAACACCGGGGAGCTGTTTTTT
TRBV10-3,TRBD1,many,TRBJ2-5,CAISDKGAIETQYF,TGTGCCATCAGTGATAAGGGGGCGATAGAGACCCAGTACTTC
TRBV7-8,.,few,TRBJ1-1,CASSLVSGRHGNTEAFF,TGTGCCAGCAGCTTAGTGTCGGGGCGGCATGGAAACACTGAAGCTTTCTTT
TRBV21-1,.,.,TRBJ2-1,CASSKGRRDRRDNEQFF,TGTGCCAGCAGCAAAGGGAGGAGGGACAGGAGGGACAATGAGCAGTTCTTC
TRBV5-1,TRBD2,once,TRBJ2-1,CASSPDSGTNLYNEQFF,TGCGCCAGCAGCCCGGACTCCGGGACTAACCTCTACAATGAGCAGTTCTTC
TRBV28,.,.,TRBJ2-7,CASRDNEQYF,TGTGCCAGCCGAGATAACGAGCAGTACTTC
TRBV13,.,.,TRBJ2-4,CASSFLPGGGKNIQYF,TGTGCCAGCAGCTTCCTTCCAGGGGGGGGCAAAAACATTCAGTACTTC
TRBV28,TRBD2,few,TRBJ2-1,CASRSTSGPSSYNEQFF,TGTGCCAGCAGATCTACTAGCGGGCCCTCCTCCTACAATGAGCAGTTCTTC
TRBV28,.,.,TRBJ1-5,CASSFQGLGSNQPQHF,TGTGCCAGCAGTTTTCAGGGCCTCGGGAGCAATCAGCCCCAGCATTTT
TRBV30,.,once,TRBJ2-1,CAFSGGASYNEQFF,TGTGCCTTTTCAGGGGGGGCCTCCTACAATGAGCAGTTCTTC
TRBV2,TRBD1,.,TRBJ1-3,CASRTLDRSSGNTIYF,TGTGCCAGCAGAACCCTGGACAGGAGCTCTGGAAACACCATATATTTT
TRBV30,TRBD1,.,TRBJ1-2,CAWTGGTGGYGYTF,TGTGCCTGGACTGGGGGGACAGGAGGATATGGCTACACCTTC
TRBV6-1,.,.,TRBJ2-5,CASSGEPVEETQYF,TGTGCCAGCAGTGGGGAGCCTGTAGAAGAGACCCAGTACTTC
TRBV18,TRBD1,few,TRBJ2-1,CASATGDEQFF,TGTGCCAGCGCGACAGGGGATGAGCAGTTCTTC
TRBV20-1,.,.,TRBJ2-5,CSAAESDPQETQYF,TGCAGTGCTGCCGAATCAGATCCTCAAGAGACCCAGTACTTC
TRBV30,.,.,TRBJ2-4,CAWSGGGSAKNIQYF,TGTGCCTGGAGTGGGGGCGGCTCGGCCAAAAACATTCAGTACTTC
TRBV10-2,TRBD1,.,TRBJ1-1,CASRDRGRPTTEAFF,TGCGCCAGCCGGGACAGGGGGCGGCCGACCACTGAAGCTTTCTTT
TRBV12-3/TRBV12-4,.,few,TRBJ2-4,CASSLAGGDIQYF,TGTGCCAGCAGTTTAGCGGGAGGAGACATTCAGTACTTC
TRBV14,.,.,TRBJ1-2,CASSQFRGPKGYGYTF,TGTGCCAGCAGCCAATTTCGAGGACCCAAGGGCTATGGCTACACCTTC
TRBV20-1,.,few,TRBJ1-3,CSARATASGNTIYF,TGCAGTGCTAGAGCCACAGCCTCTGGAAACACCATATATTTT
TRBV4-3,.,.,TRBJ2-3,CASSQAPTSDTQYF,TGCGCCAGCAGCCAAGCCCCAACTAGTGATACGCAGTATTTT
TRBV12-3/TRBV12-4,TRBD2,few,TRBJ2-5,CASSLVAGARKTQYF,TGTGCCAGCAGTTTAGTAGCGGGAGCTAGAAAGACCCAGTACTTC
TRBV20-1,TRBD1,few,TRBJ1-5,CSASPGDSRPQPQHF,TGCAGTGCTTCGCCTGGGGACAGTCGGCCTCAGCCCCAGCATTTT
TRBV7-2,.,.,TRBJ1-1,CASSSTPGTEAFF,TGTGCCAGCAGCTCCACCCCTGGAACTGAAGCTTTCTTT
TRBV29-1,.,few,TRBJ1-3,CSVVYGNTIYF,TGCAGCGTTGTCTATGGAAACACCATATATTTT
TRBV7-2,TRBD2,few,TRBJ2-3,CASSGAGGTDTQYF,TGTGCCAGCAGCGGGGCGGGAGGGACAGATACGCAGTATTTT
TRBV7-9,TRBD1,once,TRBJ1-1,CASSWTGTGANTEAFF,TGTGCCAGCAGCTGGACCGGGACAGGTGCCAACACTGAAGCTTTCTTT
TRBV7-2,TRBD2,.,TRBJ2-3,CASSLGLAGVVRVTDTQYF,TGTGCCAGCAGCTTAGGGCTAGCGGGAGTTGTTCGCGTCACAGATACGCAGTATTTT
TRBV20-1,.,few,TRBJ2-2,CSALRAGLNTGELFF,TGCAGTGCTCTACGGGCAGGTTTGAACACCGGGGAGCTGTTTTTT
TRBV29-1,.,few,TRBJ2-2,CSVARGATNTGELFF,TGCAGCGTTGCGAGGGGGGCAACGAACACCGGGGAGCTGTTTTTT
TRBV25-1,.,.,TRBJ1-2,CASSESEAWNYGYTF,TGTGCCAGCAGTGAGTCAGAAGCGTGGAACTATGGCTACACCTTC
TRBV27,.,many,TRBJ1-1,CASSLKVNTEAFF,TGTGCCAGCAGTTTAAAGGTGAACACTGAAGCTTTCTTT
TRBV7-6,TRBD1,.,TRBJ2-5,CASSLWGQGPQETQYF,TGTGCCAGCAGCTTATGGGGACAGGGTCCCCAAGAGACCCAGTACTTC
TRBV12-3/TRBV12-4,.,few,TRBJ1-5,CASSGGLEPQHF,TGTGCCAGCAGTGGGGGACTGGAGCCCCAGCATTTT
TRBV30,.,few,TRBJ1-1,CAWSKETPGTEAFF,TGTGCCTGGAGTAAGGAGACCCCGGGCACTGAAGCTTTCTTT
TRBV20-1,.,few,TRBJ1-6,CSARGLGGSYNSPLHF,TGCAGTGCTAGAGGTCTGGGGGGATCCTATAATTCACCCCTCCACTTT
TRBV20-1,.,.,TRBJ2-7,CSERGPAYEQYF,TGCAGTGAGAGAGGACCGGCCTACGAGCAGTACTTC
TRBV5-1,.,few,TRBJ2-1,CASSSTSSPYNEQFF,TGCGCCAGCAGCTCCACTAGTTCTCCCTACAATGAGCAGTTCTTC
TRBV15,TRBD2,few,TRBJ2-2,CATSWRGGTSGGNTGELFF,TGTGCCACCAGCTGGCGAGGGGGGACTAGCGGGGGGAACACCGGGGAGCTGTTTTTT